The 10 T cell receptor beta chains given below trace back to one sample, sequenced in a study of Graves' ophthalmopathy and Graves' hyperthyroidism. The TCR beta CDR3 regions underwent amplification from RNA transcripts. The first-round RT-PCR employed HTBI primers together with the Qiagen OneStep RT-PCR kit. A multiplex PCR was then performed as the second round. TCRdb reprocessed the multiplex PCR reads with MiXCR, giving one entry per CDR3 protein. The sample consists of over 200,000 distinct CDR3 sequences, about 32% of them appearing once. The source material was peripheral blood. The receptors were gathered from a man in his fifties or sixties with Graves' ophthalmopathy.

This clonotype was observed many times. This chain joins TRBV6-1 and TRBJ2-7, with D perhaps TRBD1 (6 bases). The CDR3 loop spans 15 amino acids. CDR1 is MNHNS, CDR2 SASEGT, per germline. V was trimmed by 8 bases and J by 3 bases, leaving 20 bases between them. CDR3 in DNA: TGTGCCAGCCATCTTGCTCCGGGACACCTCTACGAGCAGTACTTC. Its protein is CASHLAPGHLYEQYF.

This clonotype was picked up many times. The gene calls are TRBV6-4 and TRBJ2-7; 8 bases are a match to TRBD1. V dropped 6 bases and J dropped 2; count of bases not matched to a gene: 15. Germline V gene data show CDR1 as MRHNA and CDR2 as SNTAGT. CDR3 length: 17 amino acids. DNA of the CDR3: TGTGCCAGCAGGAGGGGACAGGCGATAACGGGAGCCTACGAGCAGTACTTC. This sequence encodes CASRRGQAITGAYEQYF.

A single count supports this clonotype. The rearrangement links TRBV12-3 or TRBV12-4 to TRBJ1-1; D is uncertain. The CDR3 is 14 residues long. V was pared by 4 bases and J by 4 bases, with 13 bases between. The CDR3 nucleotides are TGTGCCAGCAGTTCGGGGTCGGTACCCACTGAAGCTTTCTTT. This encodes CASSSGSVPTEAFF.

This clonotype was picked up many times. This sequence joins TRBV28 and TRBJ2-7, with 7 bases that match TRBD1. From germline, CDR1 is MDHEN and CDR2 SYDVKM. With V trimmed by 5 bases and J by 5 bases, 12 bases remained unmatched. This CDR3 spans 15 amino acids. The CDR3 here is CASSRLDRVKNEQYF. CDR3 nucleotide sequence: TGTGCCAGCAGTCGACTCGACAGGGTAAAGAACGAGCAGTACTTC.

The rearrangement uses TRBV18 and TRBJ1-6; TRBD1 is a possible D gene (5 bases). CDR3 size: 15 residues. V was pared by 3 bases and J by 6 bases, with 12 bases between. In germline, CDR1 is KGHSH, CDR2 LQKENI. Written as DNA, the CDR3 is TGTGCCAGCTCACCTCCGGGAGGGGTTAATTCACCCCTCCACTTT. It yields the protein CASSPPGGVNSPLHF.

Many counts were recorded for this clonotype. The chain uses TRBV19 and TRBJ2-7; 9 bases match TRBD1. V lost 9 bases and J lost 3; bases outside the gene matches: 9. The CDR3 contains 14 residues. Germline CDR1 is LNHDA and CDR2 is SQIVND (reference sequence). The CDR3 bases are TGTGCCAGCTCTCGACAGGGGGGCCTCTACGAGCAGTACTTC. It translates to CASSRQGGLYEQYF. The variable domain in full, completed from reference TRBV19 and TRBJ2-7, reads DGGITQSPKYLFRKEGQNVTLSCEQNLNHDAMYWYRQDPGQGLRLIYYSQIVNDFQKGDIAEGYSVSREKKESFPLTVTSAQKNPTAFYLCASSRQGGLYEQYFGPGTRLTVT.

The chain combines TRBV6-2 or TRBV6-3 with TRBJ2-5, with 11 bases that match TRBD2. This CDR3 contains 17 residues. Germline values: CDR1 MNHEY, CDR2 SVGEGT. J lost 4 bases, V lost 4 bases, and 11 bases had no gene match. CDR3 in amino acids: CASSLPGLAEMGETQYF. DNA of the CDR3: TGTGCCAGCAGTTTGCCGGGACTAGCGGAAATGGGAGAGACCCAGTACTTC.

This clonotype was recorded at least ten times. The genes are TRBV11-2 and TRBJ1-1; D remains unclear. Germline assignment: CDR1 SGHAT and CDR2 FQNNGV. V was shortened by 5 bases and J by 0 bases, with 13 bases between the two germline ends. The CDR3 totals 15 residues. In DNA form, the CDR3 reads TGTGCCAGCAGCAGGCCGGCGGCGTTGAACACTGAAGCTTTCTTT. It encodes CASSRPAALNTEAFF. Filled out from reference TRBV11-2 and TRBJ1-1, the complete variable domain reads EAGVAQSPRYKIIEKRQSVAFWCNPISGHATLYWYQQILGQGPKLLIQFQNNGVVDDSQLPKDRFSAERLKGVDSTLKIQPAKLEDSAVYLCASSRPAALNTEAFFGQGTRLTVV.

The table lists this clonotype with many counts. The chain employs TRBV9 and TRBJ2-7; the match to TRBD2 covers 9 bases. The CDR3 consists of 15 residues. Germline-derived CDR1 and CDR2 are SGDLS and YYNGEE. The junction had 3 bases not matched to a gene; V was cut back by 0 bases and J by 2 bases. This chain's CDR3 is CASSVGTSEAYEQYF. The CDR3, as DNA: TGTGCCAGCAGCGTAGGGACTAGCGAGGCCTACGAGCAGTACTTC.

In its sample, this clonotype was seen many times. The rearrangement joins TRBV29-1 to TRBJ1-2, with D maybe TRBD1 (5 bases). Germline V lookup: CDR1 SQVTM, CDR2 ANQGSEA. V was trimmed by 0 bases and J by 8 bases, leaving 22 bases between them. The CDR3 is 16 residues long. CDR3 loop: CSVEDGDVRTGGGYTF. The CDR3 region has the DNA TGCAGCGTTGAAGACGGGGACGTACGAACAGGAGGCGGCTACACCTTC.